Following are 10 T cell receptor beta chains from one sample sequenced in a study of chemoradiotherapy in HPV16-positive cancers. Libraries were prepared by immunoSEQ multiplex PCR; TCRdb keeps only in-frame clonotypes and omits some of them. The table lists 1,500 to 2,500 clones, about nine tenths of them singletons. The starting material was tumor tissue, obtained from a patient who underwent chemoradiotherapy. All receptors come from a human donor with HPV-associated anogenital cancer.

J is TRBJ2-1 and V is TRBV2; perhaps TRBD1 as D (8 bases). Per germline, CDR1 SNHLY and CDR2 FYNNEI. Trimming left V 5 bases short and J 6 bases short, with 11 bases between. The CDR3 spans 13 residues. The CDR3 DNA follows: TGTGCCAGCAGTAACAGGGGGGGCAATGAGCAGTTCTTC. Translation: CASSNRGGNEQFF.

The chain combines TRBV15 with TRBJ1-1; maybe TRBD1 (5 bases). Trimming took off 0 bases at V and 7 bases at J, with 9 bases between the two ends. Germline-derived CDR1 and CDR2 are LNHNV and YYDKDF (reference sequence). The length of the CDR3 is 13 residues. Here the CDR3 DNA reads TGTGCCACCAGCAGAGATAGGGGACGTGAAGCTTTCTTT. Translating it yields CATSRDRGREAFF.

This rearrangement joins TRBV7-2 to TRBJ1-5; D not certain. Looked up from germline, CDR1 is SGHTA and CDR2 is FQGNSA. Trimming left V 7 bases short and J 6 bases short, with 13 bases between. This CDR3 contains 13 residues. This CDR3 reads CASTEGVGQPQHF. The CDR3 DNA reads TGTGCCAGCACCGAGGGTGTGGGTCAGCCCCAGCATTTT.

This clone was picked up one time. CDR3 sequence reads: CASRGRYGYTF. The CDR3 bases are TGTGCCAGCCGGGGGAGATATGGCTACACCTTC. The chain employs TRBV6-1 and TRBJ1-2; possibly TRBD1 for D (5 bases). V was clipped by 8 bases and J by 5 bases, with 9 bases between them. Per germline, CDR1 MNHNS and CDR2 SASEGT. The length of the CDR3 is 11 residues.

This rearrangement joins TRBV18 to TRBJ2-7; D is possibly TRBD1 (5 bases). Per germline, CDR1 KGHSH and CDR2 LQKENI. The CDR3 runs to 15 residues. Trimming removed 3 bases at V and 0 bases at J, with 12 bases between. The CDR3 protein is CASSPAEQASYEQYF. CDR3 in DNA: TGTGCCAGCTCACCGGCGGAACAGGCCTCCTACGAGCAGTACTTC.

CDR3 region: CASRGQGEGEQYF. The CDR3 bases are TGTGCCAGCAGGGGACAGGGGGAGGGCGAGCAGTACTTC. The rearrangement links TRBV25-1 to TRBJ2-7; 11 nucleotides line up with TRBD1. Germline V gives CDR1 MGHDK, CDR2 SYGVNS. V trimming: 6 bases; J trimming: 6 bases; junction bases outside the gene matches: 4. The CDR3 runs 13 residues.

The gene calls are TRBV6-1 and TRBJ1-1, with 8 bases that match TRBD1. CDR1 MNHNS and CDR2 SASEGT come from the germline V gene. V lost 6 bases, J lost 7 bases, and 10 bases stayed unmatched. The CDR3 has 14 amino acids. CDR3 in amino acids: CASRGQELGDEAFF. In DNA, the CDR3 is TGTGCCAGCAGGGGACAGGAATTAGGAGATGAAGCTTTCTTT.

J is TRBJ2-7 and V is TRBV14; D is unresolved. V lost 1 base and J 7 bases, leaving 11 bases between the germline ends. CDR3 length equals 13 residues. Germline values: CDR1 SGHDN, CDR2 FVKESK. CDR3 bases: TGTGCCAGCAGCCAAGTACGCCTTGGGGAGCAGTACGTC. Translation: CASSQVRLGEQYV.

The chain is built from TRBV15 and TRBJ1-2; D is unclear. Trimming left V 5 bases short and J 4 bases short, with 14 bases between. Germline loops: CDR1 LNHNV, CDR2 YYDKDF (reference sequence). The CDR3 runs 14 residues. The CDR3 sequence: CATSGCGKTYGYTF. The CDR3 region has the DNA TGTGCCACCAGCGGGTGTGGAAAGACCTATGGCTACACCTTC.

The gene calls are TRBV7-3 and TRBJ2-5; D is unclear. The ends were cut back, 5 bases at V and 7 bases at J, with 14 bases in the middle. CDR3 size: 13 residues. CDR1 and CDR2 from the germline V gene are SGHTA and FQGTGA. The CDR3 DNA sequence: TGTGCCAGCAGCCCCAGCGTTATGGGGACCCAGTACTTC. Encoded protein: CASSPSVMGTQYF.